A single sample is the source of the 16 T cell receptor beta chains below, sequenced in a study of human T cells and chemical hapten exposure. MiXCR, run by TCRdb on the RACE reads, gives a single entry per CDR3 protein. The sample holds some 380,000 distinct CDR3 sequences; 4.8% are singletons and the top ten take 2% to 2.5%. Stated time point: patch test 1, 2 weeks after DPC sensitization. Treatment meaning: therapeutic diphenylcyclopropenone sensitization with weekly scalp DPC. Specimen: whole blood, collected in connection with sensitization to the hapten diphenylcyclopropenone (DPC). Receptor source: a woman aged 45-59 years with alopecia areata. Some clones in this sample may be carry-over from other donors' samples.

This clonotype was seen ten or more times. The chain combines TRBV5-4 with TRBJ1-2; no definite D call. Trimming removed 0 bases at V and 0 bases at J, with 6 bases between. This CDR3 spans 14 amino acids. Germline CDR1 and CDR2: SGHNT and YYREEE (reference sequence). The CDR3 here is CASSLDPSNYGYTF. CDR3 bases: TGTGCCAGCAGCTTGGATCCTTCTAACTATGGCTACACCTTC.

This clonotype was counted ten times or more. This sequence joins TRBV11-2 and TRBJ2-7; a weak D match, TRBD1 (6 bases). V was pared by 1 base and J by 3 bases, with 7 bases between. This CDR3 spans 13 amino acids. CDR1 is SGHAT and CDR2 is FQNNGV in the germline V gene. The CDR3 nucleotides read TGTGCCAGCAGCTTAGGGACAGACTACGAGCAGTACTTC. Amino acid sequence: CASSLGTDYEQYF.

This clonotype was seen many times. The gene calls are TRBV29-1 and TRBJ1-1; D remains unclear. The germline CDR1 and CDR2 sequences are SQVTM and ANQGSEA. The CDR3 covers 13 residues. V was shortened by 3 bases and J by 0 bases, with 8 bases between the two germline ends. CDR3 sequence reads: CSVEAGMNTEAFF. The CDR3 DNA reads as TGCAGCGTTGAGGCGGGGATGAACACTGAAGCTTTCTTT.

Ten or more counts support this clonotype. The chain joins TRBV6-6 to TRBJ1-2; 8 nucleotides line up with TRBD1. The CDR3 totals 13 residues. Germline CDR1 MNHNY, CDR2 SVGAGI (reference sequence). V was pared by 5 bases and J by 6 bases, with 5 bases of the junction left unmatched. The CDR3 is CASSQGARNGYTF. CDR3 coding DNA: TGTGCCAGCAGTCAGGGGGCTCGGAATGGCTACACCTTC.

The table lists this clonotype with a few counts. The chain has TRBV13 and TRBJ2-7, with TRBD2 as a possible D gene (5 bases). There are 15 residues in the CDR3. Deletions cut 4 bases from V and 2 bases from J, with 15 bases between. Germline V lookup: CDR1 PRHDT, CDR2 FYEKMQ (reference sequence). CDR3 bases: TGTGCCAGCAGCTCCAGCGGCGACGGGCCCTACGAGCAGTACTTC. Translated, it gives CASSSSGDGPYEQYF.

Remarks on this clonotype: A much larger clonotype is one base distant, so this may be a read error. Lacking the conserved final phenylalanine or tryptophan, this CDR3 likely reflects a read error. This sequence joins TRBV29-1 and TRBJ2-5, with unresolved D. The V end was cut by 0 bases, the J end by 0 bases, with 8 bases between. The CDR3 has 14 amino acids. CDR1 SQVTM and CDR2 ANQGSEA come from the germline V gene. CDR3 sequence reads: CSVEERKYQETQYS. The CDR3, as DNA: TGCAGCGTTGAAGAGCGCAAATACCAAGAGACCCAGTACTCC.

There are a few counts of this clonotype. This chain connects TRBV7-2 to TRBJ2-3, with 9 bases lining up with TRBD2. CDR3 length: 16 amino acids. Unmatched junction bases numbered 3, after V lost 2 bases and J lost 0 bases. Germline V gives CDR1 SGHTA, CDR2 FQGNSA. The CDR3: CASSLSSGGSTDTQYF. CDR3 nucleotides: TGTGCCAGCAGCTTATCCAGCGGGGGGAGCACAGATACGCAGTATTTT.

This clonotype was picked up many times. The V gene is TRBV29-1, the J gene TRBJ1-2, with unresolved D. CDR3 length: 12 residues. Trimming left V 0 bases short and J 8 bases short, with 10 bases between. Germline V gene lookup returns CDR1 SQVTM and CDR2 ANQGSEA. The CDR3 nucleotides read TGCAGCGTTGAAGATCGAGTTTGGGGCTACACCTTC. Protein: CSVEDRVWGYTF.

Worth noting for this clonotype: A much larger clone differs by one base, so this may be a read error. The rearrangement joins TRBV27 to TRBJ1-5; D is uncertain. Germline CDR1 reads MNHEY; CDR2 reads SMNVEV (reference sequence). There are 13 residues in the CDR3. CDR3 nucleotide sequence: TGTGCCTGCAGTACCGGATCCAATCAGCCCCAGCATTTT. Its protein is CACSTGSNQPQHF.

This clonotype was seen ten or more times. CDR3 DNA: TGTGCCAGCTCACCGGGACAGGGAGAAGGCACTGAAGCTTTCTTT. Translation gives CASSPGQGEGTEAFF. The chain is built from TRBV18 and TRBJ1-1; TRBD1 aligns across 9 bases. Germline V gives CDR1 KGHSH, CDR2 LQKENI. Losses at the gene ends were 3 bases for V and 4 bases for J; bases not matched to a gene: 6. This CDR3 comprises 15 residues.

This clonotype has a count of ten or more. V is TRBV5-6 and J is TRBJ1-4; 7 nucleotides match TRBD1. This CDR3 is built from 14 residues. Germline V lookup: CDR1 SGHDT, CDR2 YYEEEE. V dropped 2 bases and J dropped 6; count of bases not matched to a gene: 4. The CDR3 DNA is TGTGCCAGCAGCTTCGGAACAGGGGATGAAAAACTGTTTTTT. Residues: CASSFGTGDEKLFF.

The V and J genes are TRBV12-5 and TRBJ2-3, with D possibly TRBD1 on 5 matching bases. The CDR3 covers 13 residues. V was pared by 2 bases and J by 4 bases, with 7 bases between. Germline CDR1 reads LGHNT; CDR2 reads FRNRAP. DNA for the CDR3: TGTGCTAGTGGTTTGCTCAGGGCAGATACGCAGTATTTT. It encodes CASGLLRADTQYF.

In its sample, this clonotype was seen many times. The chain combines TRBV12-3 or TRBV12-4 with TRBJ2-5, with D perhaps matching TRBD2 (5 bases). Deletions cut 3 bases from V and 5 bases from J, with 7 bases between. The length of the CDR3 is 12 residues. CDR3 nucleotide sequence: TGTGCCAGCAGTTTTAGCGAGGAGACCCAGTACTTC. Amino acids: CASSFSEETQYF.

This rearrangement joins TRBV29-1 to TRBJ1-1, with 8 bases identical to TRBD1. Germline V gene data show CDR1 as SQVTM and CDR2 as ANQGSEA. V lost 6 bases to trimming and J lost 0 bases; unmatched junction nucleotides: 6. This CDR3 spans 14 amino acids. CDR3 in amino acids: CSVDRAGMNTEAFF. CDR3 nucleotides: TGCAGCGTGGACAGGGCGGGGATGAACACTGAAGCTTTCTTT.

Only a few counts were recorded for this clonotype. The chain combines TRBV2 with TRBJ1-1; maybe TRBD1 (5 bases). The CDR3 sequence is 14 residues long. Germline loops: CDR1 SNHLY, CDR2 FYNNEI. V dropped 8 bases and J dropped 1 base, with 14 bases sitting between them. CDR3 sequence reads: CASLNGGGNTEAFF. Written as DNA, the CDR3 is TGTGCCAGCCTAAACGGGGGAGGGAACACTGAAGCTTTCTTT.

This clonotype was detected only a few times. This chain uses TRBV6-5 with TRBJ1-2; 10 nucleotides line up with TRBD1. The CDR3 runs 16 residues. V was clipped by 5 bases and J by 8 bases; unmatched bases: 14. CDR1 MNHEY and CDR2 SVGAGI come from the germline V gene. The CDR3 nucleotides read TGTGCCAGCAGTGCCCGACAGGGGGCGGGGTTGCAAGGCTACACCTTC. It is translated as CASSARQGAGLQGYTF.